The present T cell receptor (beta chain) was sequenced within a study of identical twins. Study-level results: Diverse VJ usage suggested most zero-insertion clonotypes were not invariant T cells.

Using its own MiXCR run on the 5' RACE reads, TCRdb lists one record per CDR3 protein. The sample has hundreds of thousands of distinct CDR3 sequences; 8% to 9% are singletons. This clonotype was detected a few times. Its antigen remains unidentified. The data also belong to a second study, concerning yellow fever vaccine responses in identical twins.

Specimen: PBMCs. The TCR originated in a woman aged 18-35 years in good health.

CDR3 in amino acids: CASSLIDGREEQFF. CDR3 nucleotides: TGCGCCAGCAGCCTGATCGACGGTAGGGAAGAGCAGTTCTTC. This chain joins TRBV4-1 and TRBJ2-1; D is uncertain. Looked up from germline, CDR1 is MGHRA and CDR2 is YSYEKL. Trimming removed 4 bases from V and 10 bases from J, with 17 bases in between. The CDR3 is 14 amino acids.